Shown below are 28 T cell receptor beta chains from a single sample sequenced in a study of cytomegalovirus exposure and HLA in healthy donors. The study ran its PCR with 60 Vbeta and 13 Jbeta primers. Generated by immunoSEQ multiplex PCR, the TCRdb table keeps only in-frame clones and is missing some. This specimen shows 130,000 or so clones; the ten leading clones hold around 2.2%. The sample taken for sequencing was PBMCs. All receptors come from a woman under 30 in good health and CMV-seronegative.

The chain has TRBV28 and TRBJ2-1, with TRBD2 identical over 7 bases. The V gene end was trimmed by 6 bases and the J gene end by 6 bases; junction bases not matched to a gene: 8. This CDR3 is 14 amino acids long. CDR1 MDHEN and CDR2 SYDVKM come from the germline V gene. The CDR3 nucleotides are TGTGCCAGCAGGCGGATTGGGGGGGGCAATGAGCAGTTCTTC. This gives the protein CASRRIGGGNEQFF.

The chain carries TRBV2 and TRBJ2-7; tentative D call: TRBD1 (6 bases). The ends were cut back, 3 bases at V and 3 bases at J, with 15 bases in the middle. From germline, CDR1 is SNHLY and CDR2 FYNNEI. The CDR3 contains 15 residues. The CDR3 reads CASSDSAAGDYEQYF. The CDR3 bases are TGTGCCAGCAGTGACTCGGCAGCAGGGGACTACGAGCAGTACTTC.

The chain joins TRBV30 to TRBJ1-1; 8 bases align to TRBD1. V dropped 0 bases and J dropped 5; count of bases not matched to a gene: 17. Germline V gene sequence: CDR1 GTSNPN, CDR2 SVGIG (reference sequence). CDR3 size: 18 residues. Here the CDR3 DNA reads TGTGCCTGGAGTGTATTCAGGCCAGGGGGCTTAAGTCCGACTGAAGCTTTCTTT. Translated, it gives CAWSVFRPGGLSPTEAFF.

The V call is TRBV10-1, the J call TRBJ2-5; possible D gene TRBD1, 5 bases. Trimming took off 2 bases at V and 5 bases at J, with 9 bases between the two ends. The germline V gene encodes CDR1 WNHNN and CDR2 SYGVQD (reference sequence). This CDR3 has 13 residues. Here the CDR3 DNA reads TGCGCCAGCAGTGAGAGGGGAAGCGAGACCCAGTACTTC. It translates to CASSERGSETQYF.

The V gene is TRBV2, the J gene TRBJ2-4; the match to TRBD2 covers 9 bases. CDR3 size: 15 residues. CDR1 is SNHLY, CDR2 FYNNEI, per germline. Trimming removed 6 bases from V and 5 bases from J; junction bases left unmatched: 8. CDR3 protein: CASSYSGLAENIQYF. Written as DNA, the CDR3 is TGTGCCAGCAGCTACTCGGGACTAGCAGAAAACATTCAGTACTTC.

The gene calls are TRBV7-8 and TRBJ2-7; 10 bases agree with TRBD2. V lost 3 bases to trimming and J lost 3 bases; unmatched junction nucleotides: 5. Germline V gene data show CDR1 as SGHVS and CDR2 as FQNEAQ. The CDR3 is made up of 15 amino acids. The DNA for the CDR3 is TGTGCCAGCAGCTTGCTAGCGGGAGATAGCTACGAGCAGTACTTC. Residues: CASSLLAGDSYEQYF.

V is TRBV2 and J is TRBJ1-5; D is perhaps TRBD1 (5 bases). CDR3 length: 13 amino acids. V was shortened by 6 bases and J by 7 bases, with 13 bases between the two germline ends. The germline gives CDR1 SNHLY, CDR2 FYNNEI. Here the CDR3 DNA reads TGTGCCAGCAGGGAGTCAGGGTGGCAGCCCCAGCATTTT. Protein sequence: CASRESGWQPQHF.

The gene calls are TRBV6-6 and TRBJ1-5, with a tentative D call TRBD1 (5 bases). The V end was cut by 11 bases, the J end by 2 bases, with 10 bases between. CDR1 and CDR2 from the germline V gene are MNHNY and SVGAGI (reference sequence). The CDR3 sequence is 12 residues long. The CDR3 region is CAVAGGNQPQHF. DNA of the CDR3: TGTGCCGTAGCGGGGGGCAATCAGCCCCAGCATTTT.

V usage is TRBV5-4 and J usage is TRBJ2-3, with unresolved D. The germline CDR1 and CDR2 sequences are SGHNT and YYREEE (reference sequence). Trimming cost V 0 bases and J 6 bases, with 8 bases left between them. The CDR3 spans 13 residues. The CDR3 nucleotides are TGTGCCAGCAGCTTGGGGGCCTCGGATACGCAGTATTTT. It translates to CASSLGASDTQYF.

The CDR3 sequence is CASSYSGGSSYNEQFF. The CDR3 DNA follows: TGTGCCAGCAGCTATAGCGGGGGGAGCTCCTACAATGAGCAGTTCTTC. The J gene is TRBJ2-1, the V gene TRBV7-3; TRBD2 matches 10 bases. V was clipped by 4 bases and J by 0 bases; unmatched bases: 3. CDR1 and CDR2 from the germline V gene are SGHTA and FQGTGA. The CDR3 consists of 16 residues. The variable domain in full, with the rest retrieved from reference TRBV7-3 and TRBJ2-1, is GAGVSQTPSNKVTEKGKYVELRCDPISGHTALYWYRQSLGQGPEFLIYFQGTGAADDSGLPNDRFFAVRPEGSVSTLKIQRTERGDSAVYLCASSYSGGSSYNEQFFGPGTRLTVL.

The genes are TRBV10-3 and TRBJ2-3; 12 positions agree with TRBD2. Losses at the gene ends were 0 bases for V and 3 bases for J; bases not matched to a gene: 7. Germline-derived CDR1 and CDR2 are ENHRY and SYGVKD. The CDR3 spans 18 residues. The CDR3 sequence: CAISESILAGGWTDTQYF. The CDR3 DNA follows: TGTGCCATCAGTGAGTCGATACTAGCGGGAGGATGGACAGATACGCAGTATTTT.

The chain has TRBV7-3 and TRBJ2-7; 11 nucleotides match TRBD2. Germline values: CDR1 SGHTA, CDR2 FQGTGA. The ends lost 5 bases at V and 3 bases at J; junction bases unmatched: 9. The CDR3 has 16 residues. The CDR3 nucleotides read TGTGCCAGCAGCCCCTCAGGGACTAGCGGTTTCTACGAGCAGTACTTC. Encoded protein: CASSPSGTSGFYEQYF.

A remark on this clone: The same CDR3 also results from other DNA sequences found in this sample. The V call is TRBV19, the J call TRBJ1-5, with D perhaps TRBD1 (5 bases). Per germline, CDR1 LNHDA and CDR2 SQIVND (reference sequence). V lost 5 bases to trimming and J lost 4 bases, with 12 bases between them. The CDR3 has 14 amino acids. CDR3 protein: CASSSTGGNQPQHF. CDR3 sequence (DNA): TGTGCCAGTAGTTCGACGGGGGGGAATCAGCCCCAGCATTTT.

The chain uses TRBV6-5 and TRBJ2-7; D is unresolved. The CDR3 loop spans 14 amino acids. Germline loops: CDR1 MNHEY, CDR2 SVGAGI. Trimming shortened V by 2 bases and J by 4 bases, and 12 bases separated the two germline ends. The CDR3 coding sequence is TGTGCCAGCAGTTACGACACCGGTGGGTACGAGCAGTACTTC. As protein: CASSYDTGGYEQYF.

The genes are TRBV6-1 and TRBJ2-4, with a possible D match to TRBD1 (5 bases). The germline V and J ends were trimmed by 2 bases and 1 base, with 6 bases remaining between them. The germline gives CDR1 MNHNS, CDR2 SASEGT. The CDR3 loop spans 14 amino acids. The CDR3 sequence: CASSEQGAKNIQYF. The CDR3 DNA sequence: TGTGCCAGCAGTGAACAGGGTGCCAAAAACATTCAGTACTTC.

The chain is built from TRBV19 and TRBJ2-1; TRBD2 aligns across 8 bases. This CDR3 is built from 14 residues. CDR1 is LNHDA and CDR2 is SQIVND in the germline V gene (reference sequence). J gave up 7 bases and V 1 base, and 3 bases lay outside the gene matches. The CDR3 DNA reads TGTGCCAGTAGTATAGTTGCTAGCGGGAATGAGCAGTTCTTC. Translating it yields CASSIVASGNEQFF.

The chain has TRBV5-1 and TRBJ2-3; TRBD2 agrees at 8 bases. With 1 base clipped from V and 1 base from J, the junction kept 2 bases outside the gene matches. CDR1 and CDR2 from the germline V gene are SGHRS and YFSETQ. The length of the CDR3 is 15 residues. The CDR3 here is CASSLRAGGTDTQYF. DNA for the CDR3: TGCGCCAGCAGCTTGAGAGCGGGAGGCACAGATACGCAGTATTTT.

The chain recombines TRBV6-1 with TRBJ2-3, with no clear D. Germline V lookup: CDR1 MNHNS, CDR2 SASEGT. This CDR3 contains 15 residues. Trimming left V 2 bases short and J 8 bases short, with 17 bases between. The CDR3 region is CASSELVGDQGTQYF. The CDR3 DNA reads TGTGCCAGCAGTGAACTAGTAGGTGACCAAGGTACGCAGTATTTT.

The V and J genes are TRBV7-2 and TRBJ2-1, with 10 bases that match TRBD1. CDR3 length: 16 residues. V gave up 3 bases and J gave up 6 bases; unmatched junction bases: 8. Germline CDR1 reads SGHTA; CDR2 reads FQGNSA. Here the CDR3 reads CASSLEPGTGVNEQFF. The CDR3 region has the DNA TGTGCCAGCAGCTTGGAGCCCGGGACAGGGGTCAATGAGCAGTTCTTC.

The genes are TRBV9 and TRBJ2-2; 7 nucleotides line up with TRBD1. The V segment lost 2 bases and the J segment 2 bases; nucleotides outside the gene matches: 9. CDR1 and CDR2 from the germline V gene are SGDLS and YYNGEE. This CDR3 is built from 17 residues. CDR3 amino acids: CASSVRGQPLNTGELFF. In DNA form, the CDR3 reads TGTGCCAGCAGCGTCCGGGGACAGCCTTTAAACACCGGGGAGCTGTTTTTT.

The rearrangement joins TRBV7-8 to TRBJ2-3, with D possibly being TRBD2 (6 bases). The CDR3 runs 15 residues. The germline V and J ends were trimmed by 5 bases and 2 bases, with 14 bases remaining between them. CDR1 is SGHVS and CDR2 is FQNEAQ in the germline V gene. Here the CDR3 DNA reads TGTGCCAGCAGCGCCCGGGAGAAGACCACAGATACGCAGTATTTT. Protein sequence: CASSAREKTTDTQYF. Together with reference TRBV7-8 and TRBJ2-3, the CDR3 gives the full variable domain: GAGVSQSPRYKVAKRGQDVALRCDPISGHVSLFWYQQALGQGPEFLTYFQNEAQLDKSGLPSDRFFAERPEGSVSTLKIQRTQQEDSAVYLCASSAREKTTDTQYFGPGTRLTVL.

The rearrangement links TRBV10-3 to TRBJ2-5; 7 bases match TRBD1. Germline trimming cut 4 bases from V and 1 base from J; bases unmatched to any gene: 18. The CDR3 covers 19 residues. CDR1 and CDR2 from the germline V gene are ENHRY and SYGVKD. The DNA for the CDR3 is TGTGCCATCAGTGGACAGGGTGGCCTGAGGGTCGTCAGCCAAGAGACCCAGTACTTC. Translating gives CAISGQGGLRVVSQETQYF.

The genes are TRBV9 and TRBJ2-5, with a possible D match to TRBD2 (6 bases). There are 15 residues in the CDR3. Germline V CDR1 and CDR2: SGDLS, YYNGEE. Trimming took 1 base from V and 2 from J, leaving 12 bases between them. The CDR3 coding sequence is TGTGCCAGCAGCGTATTTGGTGCGGGGCAAGAGACCCAGTACTTC. It translates to CASSVFGAGQETQYF.

The chain uses TRBV29-1 and TRBJ2-7, with TRBD2 matching 7 bases. The V gene's germline CDR1 is SQVTM and CDR2 ANQGSEA. The CDR3 is made up of 14 amino acids. J was trimmed by 0 bases and V by 2 bases; bases with no gene match: 4. The CDR3 sequence is CSVELASGSYEQYF. The CDR3 DNA reads as TGCAGCGTTGAACTTGCTAGCGGCTCCTACGAGCAGTACTTC.

This sequence joins TRBV7-6 and TRBJ2-3; TRBD2 agrees at 7 bases. The CDR3 loop spans 16 amino acids. After removal of 6 bases from V and 2 bases from J, the junction contained 11 bases not matched to a gene. Germline lookup yields CDR1 SGHVS and CDR2 FNYEAQ. CDR3 protein: CASSSGLTLTTDTQYF. The CDR3 bases are TGTGCCAGCAGTTCGGGACTAACGCTCACCACAGATACGCAGTATTTT.

The chain uses TRBV5-1 and TRBJ1-2, with a weak D call TRBD1 (6 bases). Trimming pared 0 bases from V and 6 bases from J, leaving 9 bases between. The CDR3 length is 13 residues. CDR1 SGHRS and CDR2 YFSETQ come from the germline V gene. The CDR3 spells CASSLAGVDGYTF. CDR3 DNA sequence: TGCGCCAGCAGCTTGGCAGGGGTAGATGGCTACACCTTC. The whole variable domain, filled in from reference TRBV5-1 and TRBJ1-2, reads KAGVTQTPRYLIKTRGQQVTLSCSPISGHRSVSWYQQTPGQGLQFLFEYFSETQRNKGNFPGRFSGRQFSNSRSEMNVSTLELGDSALYLCASSLAGVDGYTFGSGTRLTVV.

The chain is built from TRBV7-2 and TRBJ2-5; 9 bases match TRBD1. The CDR3 extends over 12 amino acids. Germline-derived CDR1 and CDR2 are SGHTA and FQGNSA. The V segment lost 5 bases and the J segment 14 bases; nucleotides outside the gene matches: 9. CDR3 in DNA: TGTGCCAGCAGCCATCCCGGGACAGGGATTTACTTC. Residues: CASSHPGTGIYF.

The chain employs TRBV11-3 and TRBJ2-3; TRBD2 agrees at 12 bases. Per the germline V gene, CDR1 is SGHNT and CDR2 is YENEEA. V was clipped by 5 bases and J by 4 bases; unmatched bases: 4. The CDR3 runs 15 residues. The CDR3: CASSQPSGRADTQYF. The CDR3, as DNA: TGTGCCAGCAGCCAACCTAGCGGGAGGGCAGATACGCAGTATTTT.